These 23 T cell receptor beta chains were all obtained from the same sample, sequenced in a study of blood T cell repertoires in COVID-19. Repertoires were generated with immunoSEQ multiplex PCR, while TCRdb's copy carries only in-frame clones and drops some. In the table there are some 46,000 clones, around four fifths of which are singletons. The source material was peripheral blood. These receptors originate from a woman of 80 years or more with acute or convalescent COVID-19.

The rearrangement links TRBV30 to TRBJ1-2, with D possibly TRBD1 on 5 matching bases. CDR3 size: 13 residues. Trimming shortened V by 3 bases and J by 6 bases, and 14 bases separated the two germline ends. Germline V gives CDR1 GTSNPN, CDR2 SVGIG (reference sequence). The CDR3 DNA follows: TGTGCCTGGAGGCCAAGGGGCGAGGATGGCTACACCTTC. Translated, it gives CAWRPRGEDGYTF. The full variable domain, its missing parts supplied by reference TRBV30 and TRBJ1-2, is SQTIHQWPATLVQPVGSPLSLECTVEGTSNPNLYWYRQAAGRGLQLLFYSVGIGQISSEVPQNLSASRPQDRQFILSSKKLLLSDSGFYLCAWRPRGEDGYTFGSGTRLTVV.

The J gene is TRBJ2-2, the V gene TRBV24-1; perhaps TRBD2 as D (5 bases). Germline V gene data show CDR1 as KGHDR and CDR2 as SFDVKD. The V gene lost 3 bases and the J gene lost 6 bases, with 13 bases spanning the gap. The CDR3 has 15 residues. Written as DNA, the CDR3 is TGTGCCACCAGTGATGGGTCGCGGGCATCCGGGGAGCTGTTTTTT. This translates into CATSDGSRASGELFF.

The chain is built from TRBV11-1 and TRBJ1-2, with D possibly matching TRBD1 (6 bases). The CDR3 has 15 residues. Germline lookup yields CDR1 SGHAT and CDR2 FQDESV (reference sequence). Trimming stripped 1 base from V and 8 bases from J, with 17 bases between. The CDR3 DNA reads as TGTGCCAGCAGCTTAGACTTCGCAGGGGAGGGAGGCTACACCTTC. Amino acids: CASSLDFAGEGGYTF.

The count of this clone is one. The chain carries TRBV9 and TRBJ2-7; 11 bases are a match to TRBD2. The V gene end was trimmed by 0 bases and the J gene end by 4 bases; junction bases not matched to a gene: 3. This CDR3 has 15 residues. The germline gives CDR1 SGDLS, CDR2 YYNGEE. The CDR3 loop is CASSVDASGGYEQYF. The CDR3 DNA follows: TGTGCCAGCAGCGTAGACGCTAGCGGGGGGTACGAGCAGTACTTC. Looking up the rest from reference TRBV9 and TRBJ2-7 gives the full variable domain: DSGVTQTPKHLITATGQRVTLRCSPRSGDLSVYWYQQSLDQGLQFLIQYYNGEERAKGNILERFSAQQFPDLHSELNLSSLELGDSALYFCASSVDASGGYEQYFGPGTRLTVT.

The chain recombines TRBV3-1 (or the pseudogene TRBV3-2) with TRBJ2-2, with TRBD1 matching 8 bases. V shed 4 bases and J 8 bases; nucleotides not matched to a gene: 6. Germline values: CDR1 LGHDT, CDR2 YNNKEL (reference sequence). The CDR3 contains 14 residues. CDR3 amino acids: CASSRDRNLGELFF. For the CDR3, the DNA is TGTGCCAGCAGCCGGGACAGGAATTTGGGGGAGCTGTTTTTT.

The sample holds a few counts of this clone. This chain links TRBV5-1 with TRBJ2-5; 9 nucleotides match TRBD1. After removal of 3 bases from V and 2 bases from J, the junction contained 5 bases not matched to a gene. Germline-derived CDR1 and CDR2 are SGHRS and YFSETQ. This CDR3 region has 15 residues. The CDR3 protein is CASSWGQGGQETQYF. Here the CDR3 DNA reads TGCGCCAGCAGCTGGGGACAGGGAGGACAAGAGACCCAGTACTTC.

This rearrangement joins TRBV12-5 to TRBJ1-4; D is possibly TRBD1 (6 bases). Deletions cut 1 base from V and 0 bases from J, with 9 bases between. Germline V gene data show CDR1 as LGHNT and CDR2 as FRNRAP. This CDR3 contains 16 residues. The CDR3 bases are TGTGCTAGTGGTTTGGGACAGGCATCAACTAATGAAAAACTGTTTTTT. Translated: CASGLGQASTNEKLFF.

This sequence joins TRBV10-3 and TRBJ1-1, with D hard to call. Germline lookup yields CDR1 ENHRY and CDR2 SYGVKD. With 3 bases removed from V and 1 base from J, the gap between germline ends came to 6 bases. The length of the CDR3 is 13 residues. The CDR3 DNA sequence: TGTGCCATCAGTGAACAGCAGAACACTGAAGCTTTCTTT. Its protein is CAISEQQNTEAFF.

This clone was detected a few times. This chain joins TRBV3-1 (or the pseudogene TRBV3-2) and TRBJ2-7; TRBD1 matches at 7 bases. The CDR3 has 14 residues. J gave up 3 bases and V 2 bases, and 4 bases lay outside the gene matches. Germline V gene sequence: CDR1 LGHDT, CDR2 YNNKEL (reference sequence). CDR3: CASSQNWDSYEQYF. The CDR3 bases are TGTGCCAGCAGCCAAAATTGGGACAGCTACGAGCAGTACTTC.

The chain joins TRBV10-2 to TRBJ2-4; 7 positions agree with TRBD2. The CDR3 is made up of 14 amino acids. The ends lost 10 bases at V and 6 bases at J; junction bases unmatched: 12. The germline CDR1 and CDR2 sequences are WSHSY and SAAADI. This chain's CDR3 is CATKKAGEGNIQYF. The CDR3 DNA reads TGCGCCACCAAAAAGGCGGGGGAGGGAAACATTCAGTACTTC.

The chain links TRBV19 to TRBJ2-6; D may be TRBD1 (5 bases). Trimming cost V 2 bases and J 2 bases, with 7 bases left between them. CDR3 length: 15 amino acids. The germline V gene encodes CDR1 LNHDA and CDR2 SQIVND (reference sequence). The CDR3 protein is CASSISGTGANVLTF. The DNA of the CDR3 is TGTGCCAGTAGTATATCAGGGACTGGGGCCAACGTCCTGACTTTC.

The chain employs TRBV6-1 and TRBJ2-3; maybe TRBD2 (6 bases). Germline V lookup: CDR1 MNHNS, CDR2 SASEGT. Trimming left V 0 bases short and J 1 base short, with 8 bases between. There are 15 residues in the CDR3. CDR3 region: CASSEAWGGTDTQYF. DNA of the CDR3: TGTGCCAGCAGTGAAGCCTGGGGGGGCACAGATACGCAGTATTTT.

Notes on this clone: An end of the junction differs from the germline gene, which may be a read error. This chain uses TRBV7-7 with TRBJ2-5; TRBD1 matches 9 bases. This CDR3 contains 17 residues. CDR1 and CDR2 from the germline V gene are SSHAT and FNYEAQ (reference sequence). The CDR3 DNA reads TGTGCTAGCAGCTTATTTTTGGGACAGGGAAATAGAGAGACCCAGTACTTC. This gives the protein CASSLFLGQGNRETQYF.

This clone was observed a single time. The chain uses TRBV4-1 and TRBJ2-7; 8 bases line up with TRBD1. The CDR3 runs to 14 residues. Germline loops: CDR1 MGHRA, CDR2 YSYEKL. Unmatched junction bases numbered 6, after V lost 4 bases and J lost 4 bases. CDR3 amino acids: CASSPGTGDYEQYF. In DNA form, the CDR3 reads TGCGCCAGCAGCCCCGGGACAGGAGATTACGAGCAGTACTTC.

This rearrangement joins TRBV3-1 (or the pseudogene TRBV3-2) to TRBJ2-1; a weak D match, TRBD1 (5 bases). This CDR3 has 15 residues. Germline loops: CDR1 LGHDT, CDR2 YNNKEL (reference sequence). Trimming shortened V by 1 base and J by 7 bases, and 14 bases separated the two germline ends. DNA for the CDR3: TGTGCCAGCAGCCAAGGTTCAGGGCCTCGGAATGAGCAGTTCTTC. Residues: CASSQGSGPRNEQFF.

CDR3 sequence (DNA): TGTGCCAGCAGTCCCTCTAACGGGGCCTACGAGCAGTACTTC. Amino acids: CASSPSNGAYEQYF. The chain combines TRBV6-5 with TRBJ2-7; weak D call: TRBD2 (5 bases). The CDR3 totals 14 residues. The germline gives CDR1 MNHEY, CDR2 SVGAGI. V lost 5 bases and J 2 bases, leaving 13 bases between the germline ends.

This clone occurred a few times. The rearrangement joins TRBV5-1 to TRBJ1-6; D is ambiguous. Germline V gene lookup returns CDR1 SGHRS and CDR2 YFSETQ. Trimming removed 0 bases at V and 6 bases at J, with 10 bases between. CDR3 length: 15 residues. The CDR3 here is CASSLVLESNSPLHF. CDR3 DNA sequence: TGCGCCAGCAGCTTGGTCCTGGAGTCTAATTCACCCCTCCACTTT.

V and J are TRBV5-1 and TRBJ2-3; 11 bases fit TRBD2. Germline values: CDR1 SGHRS, CDR2 YFSETQ. The CDR3 covers 14 residues. V trimming: 7 bases; J trimming: 5 bases; junction bases outside the gene matches: 6. The CDR3, as DNA: TGCGCCAGCTCTAGCGGGGGGATGGTAGATACGCAGTATTTT. Its protein product is CASSSGGMVDTQYF.

The gene calls are TRBV6-5 and TRBJ1-5, with D uncertain. The germline V gene has CDR1 MNHEY and CDR2 SVGAGI. The CDR3 has 13 amino acids. V was shortened by 6 bases and J by 1 base, with 7 bases between the two germline ends. The DNA for the CDR3 is TGTGCCAGCAGATTCCAGAGCAATCAGCCCCAGCATTTT. Translating gives CASRFQSNQPQHF.

The rearrangement uses TRBV27 and TRBJ1-2, with D possibly matching TRBD1 (6 bases). Germline assignment: CDR1 MNHEY and CDR2 SMNVEV (reference sequence). This CDR3 region has 13 residues. With 6 bases removed from V and 7 bases from J, the gap between germline ends came to 15 bases. CDR3: CASRNKGVSGYTF. In DNA form, the CDR3 reads TGTGCCAGCAGGAACAAGGGGGTTTCTGGCTACACCTTC.

This clone was observed a single time. This sequence joins TRBV19 and TRBJ2-1; D gene unclear. Germline CDR1 and CDR2: LNHDA and SQIVND (reference sequence). There are 13 residues in the CDR3. The V gene lost 4 bases and the J gene lost 5 bases, with 9 bases spanning the gap. The CDR3 here is CASSSTSDNEQFF. The CDR3 DNA reads as TGTGCCAGTAGTAGCACGAGTGACAATGAGCAGTTCTTC.

The chain is built from TRBV19 and TRBJ2-1, with 11 nucleotides matching TRBD1. V lost 7 bases to trimming and J lost 2 bases; unmatched junction nucleotides: 4. CDR1 and CDR2 from the germline V gene are LNHDA and SQIVND (reference sequence). There are 15 residues in the CDR3. CDR3 in amino acids: CASIWTGGPYNEQFF. The CDR3 DNA reads TGTGCCAGTATTTGGACAGGGGGCCCCTACAATGAGCAGTTCTTC.

This clone was seen only a few times. The chain is built from TRBV15 and TRBJ1-1, with no clear D. Germline loops: CDR1 LNHNV, CDR2 YYDKDF (reference sequence). This CDR3 contains 12 residues. The V gene lost 6 bases and the J gene lost 6 bases, with 11 bases spanning the gap. CDR3 DNA: TGTGCCACCAGGAATTTCGCGGCTGAAGCTTTCTTT. This gives the protein CATRNFAAEAFF.